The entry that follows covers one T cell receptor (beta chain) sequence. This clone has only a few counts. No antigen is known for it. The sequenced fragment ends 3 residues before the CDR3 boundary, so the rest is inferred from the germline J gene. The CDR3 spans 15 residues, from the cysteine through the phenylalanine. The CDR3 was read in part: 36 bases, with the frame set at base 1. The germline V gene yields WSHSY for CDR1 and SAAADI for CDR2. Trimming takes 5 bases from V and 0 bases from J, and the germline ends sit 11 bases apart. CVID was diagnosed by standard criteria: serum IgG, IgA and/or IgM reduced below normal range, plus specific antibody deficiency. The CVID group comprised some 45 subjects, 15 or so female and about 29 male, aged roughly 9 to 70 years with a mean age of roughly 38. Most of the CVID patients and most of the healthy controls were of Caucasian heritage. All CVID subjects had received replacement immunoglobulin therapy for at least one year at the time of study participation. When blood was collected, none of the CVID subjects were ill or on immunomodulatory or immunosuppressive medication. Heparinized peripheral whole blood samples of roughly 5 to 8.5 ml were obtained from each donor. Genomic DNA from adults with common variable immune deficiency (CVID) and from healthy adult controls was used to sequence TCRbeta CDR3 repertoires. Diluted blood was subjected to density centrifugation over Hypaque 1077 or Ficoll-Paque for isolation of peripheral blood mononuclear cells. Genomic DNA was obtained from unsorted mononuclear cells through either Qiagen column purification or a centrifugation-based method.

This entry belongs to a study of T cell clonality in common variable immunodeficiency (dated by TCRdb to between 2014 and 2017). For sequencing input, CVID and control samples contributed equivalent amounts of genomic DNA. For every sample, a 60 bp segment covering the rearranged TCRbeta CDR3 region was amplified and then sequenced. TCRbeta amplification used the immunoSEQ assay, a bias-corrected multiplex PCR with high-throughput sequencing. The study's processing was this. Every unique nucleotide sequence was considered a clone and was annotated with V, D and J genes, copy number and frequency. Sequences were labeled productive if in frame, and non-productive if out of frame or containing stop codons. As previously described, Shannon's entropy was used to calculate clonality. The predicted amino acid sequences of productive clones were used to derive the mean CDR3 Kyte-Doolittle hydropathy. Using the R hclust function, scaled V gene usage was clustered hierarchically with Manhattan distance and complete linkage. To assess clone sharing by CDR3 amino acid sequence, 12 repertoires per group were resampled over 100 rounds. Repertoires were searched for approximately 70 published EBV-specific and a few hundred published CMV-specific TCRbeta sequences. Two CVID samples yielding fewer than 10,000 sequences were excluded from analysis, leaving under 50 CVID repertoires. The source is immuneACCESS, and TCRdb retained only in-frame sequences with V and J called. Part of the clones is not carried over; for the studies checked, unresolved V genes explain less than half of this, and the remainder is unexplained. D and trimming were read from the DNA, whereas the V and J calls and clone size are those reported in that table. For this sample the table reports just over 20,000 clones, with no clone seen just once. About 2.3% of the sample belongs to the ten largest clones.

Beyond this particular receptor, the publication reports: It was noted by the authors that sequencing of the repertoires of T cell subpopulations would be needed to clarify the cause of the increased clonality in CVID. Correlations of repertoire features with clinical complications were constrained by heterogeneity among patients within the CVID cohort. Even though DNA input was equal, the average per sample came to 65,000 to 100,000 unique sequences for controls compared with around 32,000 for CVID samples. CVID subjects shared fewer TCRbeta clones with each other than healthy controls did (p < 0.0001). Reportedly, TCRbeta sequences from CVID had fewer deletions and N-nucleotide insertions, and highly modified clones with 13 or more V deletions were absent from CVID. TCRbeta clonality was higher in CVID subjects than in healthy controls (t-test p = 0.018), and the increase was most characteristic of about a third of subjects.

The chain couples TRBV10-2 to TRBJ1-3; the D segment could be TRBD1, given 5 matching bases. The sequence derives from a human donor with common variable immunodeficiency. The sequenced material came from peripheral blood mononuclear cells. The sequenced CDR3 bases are TGCGCCAGCAGTTCCGGGACTCACTCTGGAAACACC. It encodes CASSSGTHSGNT. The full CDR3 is CASSSGTHSGNTIYF.